The source of this T cell receptor (beta chain) is a study of blood T cell repertoires in COVID-19. The CDR3 length is 15 residues. The V end lost 8 bases, the J end lost 0 bases, and 15 bases lay between the germline ends. The germline gives CDR1 SGHVS, CDR2 FQNEAQ. Seattle-derived patients entered the study during active infection and were followed longitudinally. Original methodology: Estimated nucleated cell counts came from reference gene primer amplification. Method: immunoSEQ multiplex PCR; TCRdb's copy keeps in-frame clones and lacks some. The V and J calls and the clone size are those of that table, but D and trimming were determined from the DNA. The sample shows roughly 260,000 clones, approximately 91% of them seen only once.

This rearrangement joins TRBV7-8 to TRBJ2-3, with D possibly TRBD2 on 6 matching bases. The receptor's source is a person in their late teens or twenties with COVID-19, enrolled during active disease. The specimen was peripheral blood. CDR3 sequence (DNA): TGTGCCAGCGAGGAGGCGGGGAGAAGCACAGATACGCAGTATTTT. Protein sequence: CASEEAGRSTDTQYF.